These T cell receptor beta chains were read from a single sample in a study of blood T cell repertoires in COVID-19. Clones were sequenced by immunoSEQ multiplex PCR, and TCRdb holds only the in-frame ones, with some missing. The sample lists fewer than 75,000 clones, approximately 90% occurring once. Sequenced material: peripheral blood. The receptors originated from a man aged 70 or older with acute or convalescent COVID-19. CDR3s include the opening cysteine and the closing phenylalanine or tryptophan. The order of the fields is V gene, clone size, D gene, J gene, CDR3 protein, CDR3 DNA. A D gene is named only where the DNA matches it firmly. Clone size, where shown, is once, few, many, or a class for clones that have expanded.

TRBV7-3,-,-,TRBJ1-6,CASSLTPFRSPLHF,TGTGCCAGCAGCTTAACCCCGTTCAGGTCACCCCTCCACTTT
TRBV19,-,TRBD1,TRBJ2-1,CASSIVTDRGDEQFF,TGTGCCAGTAGTATAGTAACGGACAGGGGGGATGAGCAGTTCTTC
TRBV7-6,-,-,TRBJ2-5,CASSLSPGLKKETQYF,TGTGCCAGCAGCTTATCTCCTGGACTAAAAAAAGAGACCCAGTACTTC
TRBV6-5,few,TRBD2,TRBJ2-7,CASSPGGTYEQYF,TGTGCCAGCAGCCCGGGGGGTACCTACGAGCAGTACTTC
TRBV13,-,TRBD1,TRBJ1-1,CASSPSDRGVAEAFF,TGTGCCAGCAGCCCGTCGGACAGGGGTGTAGCTGAAGCTTTCTTT
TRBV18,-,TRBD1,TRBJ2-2,CASSKDRGNTGELFF,TGTGCCAGCTCAAAAGACAGGGGTAACACCGGGGAGCTGTTTTTT
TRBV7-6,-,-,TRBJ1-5,CASSLGENQPQHF,TGTGCCAGCAGCTTAGGGGAGAATCAGCCCCAGCATTTT
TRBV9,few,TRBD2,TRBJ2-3,CASSAHATSGGALDTQYF,TGTGCCAGCAGCGCCCACGCGACTAGCGGGGGGGCTTTAGATACGCAGTATTTT
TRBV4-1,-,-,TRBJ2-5,CASSHLGGPGETQYF,TGCGCCAGCAGCCATCTGGGGGGTCCTGGGGAGACCCAGTACTTC
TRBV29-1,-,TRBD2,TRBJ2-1,CSDGLASYNEQFF,TGCAGCGATGGACTAGCGAGCTACAATGAGCAGTTCTTC
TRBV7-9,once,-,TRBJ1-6,CASRSTTGNSPLHF,TGTGCCAGCAGATCCACGACGGGAAATTCACCCCTCCACTTT
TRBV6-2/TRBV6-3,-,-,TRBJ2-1,CASSYSRLIIGRVTYNEQFF,TGTGCCAGCAGTTACTCTAGGTTGATTATAGGCAGGGTTACCTACAATGAGCAGTTCTTC
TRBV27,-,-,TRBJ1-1,CASSLYEGPEAFF,TGTGCCAGCAGTTTATATGAGGGCCCTGAAGCTTTCTTT
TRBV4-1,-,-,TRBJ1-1,CASSQRQVNTEALF,TGCGCCAGCAGCCAACGACAGGTGAACACTGAAGCTCTCTTT
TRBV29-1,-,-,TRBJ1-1,CSVLGANTEAFF,TGCAGCGTCCTGGGGGCGAACACTGAAGCTTTCTTT
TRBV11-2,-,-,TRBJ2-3,CASSSYSTDTQYF,TGTGCCAGCAGCTCCTACTCCACAGATACGCAGTATTTT
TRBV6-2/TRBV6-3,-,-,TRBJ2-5,CASSFGHRGNQETQYF,TGTGCCAGCAGTTTCGGCCATAGGGGAAACCAAGAGACCCAGTACTTC
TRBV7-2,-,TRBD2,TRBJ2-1,CASSSLAGGGNEQFF,TGTGCCAGCAGCTCACTAGCGGGGGGAGGTAATGAGCAGTTCTTC
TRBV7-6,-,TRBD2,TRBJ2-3,CASSPAGGKEDTQYF,TGTGCCAGCAGCCCAGCGGGGGGAAAGGAAGATACGCAGTATTTT
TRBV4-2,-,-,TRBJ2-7,CASSQDRAYEQYF,TGTGCCAGCAGCCAAGACAGGGCCTACGAGCAGTACTTC
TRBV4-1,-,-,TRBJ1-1,CASSHWEGSTEAFF,TGCGCCAGCAGCCACTGGGAGGGGAGCACTGAAGCTTTCTTT
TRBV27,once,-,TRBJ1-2,CASSLGQNYGYTF,TGTGCCAGCAGTTTAGGACAGAACTATGGCTACACCTTC
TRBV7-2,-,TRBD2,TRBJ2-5,CASSLSSGGGKETQYF,TGTGCCAGCAGCTTATCTAGCGGGGGGGGAAAGGAGACCCAGTACTTC
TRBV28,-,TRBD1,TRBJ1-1,CASSIRQGNTEAFF,TGTGCCAGCAGTATCCGACAGGGGAACACTGAAGCTTTCTTT
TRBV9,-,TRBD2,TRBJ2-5,CASSVGGGSRETQYF,TGTGCCAGCAGCGTAGGGGGGGGTTCGAGAGAGACCCAGTACTTC
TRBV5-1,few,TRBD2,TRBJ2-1,CASSSGTSGGYNEQFF,TGCGCCAGCAGCTCCGGGACTAGCGGGGGATACAATGAGCAGTTCTTC
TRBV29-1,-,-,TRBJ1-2,CSVAGRANDGYTF,TGCAGCGTCGCCGGCAGGGCCAACGATGGCTACACCTTC
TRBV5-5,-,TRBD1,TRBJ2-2,CASSSRGQGNTGELFF,TGTGCCAGCAGCTCGAGAGGACAGGGGAACACCGGGGAGCTGTTTTTT
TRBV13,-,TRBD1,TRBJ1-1,CASSLGGQGLMNTEAFF,TGTGCCAGCAGCTTAGGGGGACAGGGGCTCATGAACACTGAAGCTTTCTTT
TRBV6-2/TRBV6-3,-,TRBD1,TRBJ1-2,CASSYQDRDHGYTF,TGTGCCAGCAGTTACCAGGACAGGGATCATGGCTACACCTTC
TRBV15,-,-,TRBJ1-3,CATSRALGGSGNTIYF,TGTGCCACCAGCCGAGCCTTAGGAGGCTCTGGAAACACCATATATTTT
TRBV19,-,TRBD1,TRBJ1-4,CASRKYRDRAANEKLFF,TGTGCCAGTAGGAAATACCGGGACAGGGCGGCTAATGAAAAACTGTTTTTT
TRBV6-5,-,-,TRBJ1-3,CASSPRTDLGNTIYF,TGTGCCAGCAGTCCCCGGACAGATCTAGGAAACACCATATATTTT
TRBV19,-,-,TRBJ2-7,CASSAQGYEQYF,TGTGCCAGTAGTGCACAGGGATACGAGCAGTACTTC
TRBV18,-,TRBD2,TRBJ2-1,CASSPPSAGDYNEQFF,TGTGCCAGCTCACCACCCTCAGCGGGGGACTACAATGAGCAGTTCTTC
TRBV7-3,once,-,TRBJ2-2,CASSLNPRVGTGELFF,TGTGCCAGCAGCTTAAACCCCAGGGTGGGCACCGGGGAGCTGTTTTTT
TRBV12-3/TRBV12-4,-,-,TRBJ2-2,CASRDTGRGELFF,TGTGCCAGCAGGGACACAGGGAGAGGGGAGCTGTTTTTT
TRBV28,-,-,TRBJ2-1,CASSSQGPYYNEQFF,TGTGCCAGCAGTTCCCAGGGGCCCTACTACAATGAGCAGTTCTTC
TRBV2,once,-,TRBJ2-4,CASSDNSLNIQYF,TGTGCCAGCAGTGATAACAGTCTGAACATTCAGTACTTC
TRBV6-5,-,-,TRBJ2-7,CASGGRVISYEQYF,TGTGCCAGCGGGGGCAGGGTTATTTCCTACGAGCAGTACTTC
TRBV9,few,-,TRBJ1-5,CASGPSGVNQPQHF,TGTGCCAGCGGCCCATCGGGGGTGAATCAGCCCCAGCATTTT